This T cell receptor (beta chain) was obtained from a study of blood T cell repertoires in COVID-19 (dated by TCRdb to the early 2020s). Regarding the research as a whole: Samples from collaborators originated in the United States, Italy and Spain and spanned both the acute and convalescent phases of COVID-19. The prospective study material was composed of cDNA or gDNA derived from T cells, B-cell-depleted T cells, or PBMCs. The dataset comprised deeply sampled blood TCRbeta repertoires from subjects exposed to, actively infected with, or recovered from COVID-19. The repertoires were released in a freely available public database meant as a resource for research on the immune response to SARS-CoV-2. The samples were drawn from the first 160 participants of the ongoing ImmuneRACE study and from 1,254 subjects provided by 6 global collaborators. The sample metadata nearly always contained a de-identified subject ID, COVID-19 status, age in years and sex. Where available, HLA class I and class II types were obtained from metadata supplied by the sample provider rather than from assay-based typing. Points the paper makes about the study in general: Clinical and demographic metadata were provided uncurated, with the amount varying by source and participant.

CDR3 length: 12 amino acids, cysteine to phenylalanine. Just the 36-base CDR3 DNA is kept, in frame starting at base 1. The germline V gene provides CDR1 SQVTM and CDR2 ANQGSEA. V gives up 5 bases and J gives up 3 bases, and the segment between their germline ends measures 11 bases. With respect to this clone: What this receptor recognizes is not known. No per-base quality is available; no much larger clone lies one base away.

The immunoSEQ Assay, a bias-controlled multiplex PCR, was used to amplify TCRbeta CDR3 regions from genomic DNA. As for the authors' bioinformatics: The number of nucleated cells in each sample was estimated from the amplification of reference gene primers within the assay. Sequence reads were collapsed and filtered to measure the absolute abundance of every unique TCRbeta CDR3 rearrangement. For each sample, productive Simpson clonality was calculated as the square root of Simpson's diversity index across productive rearrangements. Imported from immuneACCESS, the table was reduced by TCRdb to in-frame sequences with V and J called. These copies leave out some clones; in studies compared against another copy, an unresolved V gene accounts for under half, and the cause of the remainder is not known. For V, J and clone size, that table is used; D and trimming come from the DNA. This sample has 65,000 to 70,000 clones in its table, and 70% to 90% of those were observed once. More than 1.4% of the sample goes to the ten largest clones.

Each collaborating institution followed its own protocols to collect whole blood in K2EDTA tubes. For TCRbeta analysis, collaborators shipped samples as frozen whole blood, isolated PBMCs, or DNA extracted from either of those sample types. The sequenced material came from peripheral blood. This receptor chain uses TRBV29-1 and TRBJ2-7; matching of 5 bases hints at TRBD2 as the D gene. The sequence derives from a woman aged 55-75 years with acute or convalescent COVID-19. The DNA sequence follows: TGCAGCGTTTCTTCGGGGATCTACGAGCAGTACTTC. It translates to CSVSSGIYEQYF.